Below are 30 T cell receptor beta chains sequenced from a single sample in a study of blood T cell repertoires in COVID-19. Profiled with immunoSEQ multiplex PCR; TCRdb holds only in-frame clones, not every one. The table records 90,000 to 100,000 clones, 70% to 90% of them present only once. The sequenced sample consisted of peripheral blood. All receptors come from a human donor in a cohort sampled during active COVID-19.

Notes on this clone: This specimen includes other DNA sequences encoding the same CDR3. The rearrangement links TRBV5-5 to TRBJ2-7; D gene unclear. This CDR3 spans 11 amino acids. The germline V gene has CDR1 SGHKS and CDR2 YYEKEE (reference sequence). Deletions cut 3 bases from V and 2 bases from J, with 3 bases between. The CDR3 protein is CASSSTYEQYF. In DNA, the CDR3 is TGTGCCAGCAGCTCCACCTACGAGCAGTACTTC.

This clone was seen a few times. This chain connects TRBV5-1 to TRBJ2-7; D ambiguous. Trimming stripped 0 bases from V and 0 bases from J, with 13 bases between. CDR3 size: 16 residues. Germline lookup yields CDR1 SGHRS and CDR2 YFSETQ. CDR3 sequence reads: CASSLGFSSSSYEQYF. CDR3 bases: TGCGCCAGCAGCTTGGGGTTTTCCTCGAGCTCCTACGAGCAGTACTTC.

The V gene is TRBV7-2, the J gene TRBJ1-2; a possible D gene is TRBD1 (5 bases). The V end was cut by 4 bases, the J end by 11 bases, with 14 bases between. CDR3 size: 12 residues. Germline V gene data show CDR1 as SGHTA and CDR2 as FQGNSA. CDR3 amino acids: CASSSIKTVYTF. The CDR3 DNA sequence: TGTGCCAGCAGCTCAATTAAGACAGTTTACACCTTC.

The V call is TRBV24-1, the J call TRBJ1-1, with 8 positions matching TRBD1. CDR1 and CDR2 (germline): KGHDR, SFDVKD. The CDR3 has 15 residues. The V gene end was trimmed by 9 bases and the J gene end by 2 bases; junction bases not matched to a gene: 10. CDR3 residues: CATLLQDRGNTEAFF. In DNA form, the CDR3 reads TGTGCCACCTTATTGCAAGACAGGGGAAACACTGAAGCTTTCTTT.

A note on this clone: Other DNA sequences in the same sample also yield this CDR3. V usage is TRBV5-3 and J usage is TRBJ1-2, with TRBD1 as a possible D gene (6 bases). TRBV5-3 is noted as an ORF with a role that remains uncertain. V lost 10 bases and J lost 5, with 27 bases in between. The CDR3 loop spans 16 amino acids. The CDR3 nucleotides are TGTGCCCGGGGCCGGGGGCTGGGGGGACTAAGATATGGCTACACCTTC. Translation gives CARGRGLGGLRYGYTF.

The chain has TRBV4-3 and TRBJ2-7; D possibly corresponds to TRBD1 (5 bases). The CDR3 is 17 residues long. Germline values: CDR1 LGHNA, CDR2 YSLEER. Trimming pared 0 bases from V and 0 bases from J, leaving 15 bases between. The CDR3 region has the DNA TGCGCCAGCAGCCAAGATCCGTCACAGGCCCTCTCCTACGAGCAGTACTTC. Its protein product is CASSQDPSQALSYEQYF.

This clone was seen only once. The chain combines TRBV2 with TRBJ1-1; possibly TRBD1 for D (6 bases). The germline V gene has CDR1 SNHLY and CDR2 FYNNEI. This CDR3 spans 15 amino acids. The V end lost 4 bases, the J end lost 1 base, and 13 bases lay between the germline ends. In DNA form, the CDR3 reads TGTGCCAGCAGTGCTGTTCGGACAGCGAACACTGAAGCTTTCTTT. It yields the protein CASSAVRTANTEAFF.

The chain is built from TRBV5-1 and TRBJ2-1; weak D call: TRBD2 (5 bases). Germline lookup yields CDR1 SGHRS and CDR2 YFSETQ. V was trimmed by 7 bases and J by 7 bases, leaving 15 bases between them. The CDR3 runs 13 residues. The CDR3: CASRPGFQNEQFF. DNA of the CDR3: TGCGCCAGCCGCCCGGGATTTCAGAATGAGCAGTTCTTC.

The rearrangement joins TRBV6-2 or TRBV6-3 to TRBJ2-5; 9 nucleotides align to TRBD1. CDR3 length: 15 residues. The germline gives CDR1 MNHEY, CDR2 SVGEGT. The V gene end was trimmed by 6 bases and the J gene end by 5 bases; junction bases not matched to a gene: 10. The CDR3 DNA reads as TGTGCCAGCAGCCGACCCAGGGACAGGGAGGAGACCCAGTACTTC. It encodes CASSRPRDREETQYF.

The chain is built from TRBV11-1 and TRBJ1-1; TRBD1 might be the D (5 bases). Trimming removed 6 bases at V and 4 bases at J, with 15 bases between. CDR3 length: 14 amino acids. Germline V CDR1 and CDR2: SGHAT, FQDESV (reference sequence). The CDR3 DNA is TGTGCCAGCAGACCCCGATGGGGGGGCACTGAAGCTTTCTTT. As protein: CASRPRWGGTEAFF.

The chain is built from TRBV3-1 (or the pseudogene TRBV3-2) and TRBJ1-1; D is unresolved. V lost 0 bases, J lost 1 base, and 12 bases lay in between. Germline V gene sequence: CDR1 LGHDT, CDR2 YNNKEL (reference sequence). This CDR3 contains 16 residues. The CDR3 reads CASSQDTRTENTEAFF. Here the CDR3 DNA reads TGTGCCAGCAGCCAAGATACTAGGACGGAGAACACTGAAGCTTTCTTT.

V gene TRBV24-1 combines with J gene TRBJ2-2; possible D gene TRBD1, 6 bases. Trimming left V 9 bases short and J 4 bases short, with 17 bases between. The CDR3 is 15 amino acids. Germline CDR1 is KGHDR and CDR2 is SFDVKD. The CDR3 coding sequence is TGTGCCACCGAGGTTGGGTCAGGGGTCACCGGGGAGCTGTTTTTT. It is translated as CATEVGSGVTGELFF.

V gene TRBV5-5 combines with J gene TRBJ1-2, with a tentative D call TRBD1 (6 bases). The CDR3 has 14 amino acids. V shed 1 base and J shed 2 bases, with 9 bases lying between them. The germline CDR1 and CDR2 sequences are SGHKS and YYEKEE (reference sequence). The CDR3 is CASSLNTGNYGYTF. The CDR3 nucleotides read TGTGCCAGCAGCTTGAACACAGGGAACTATGGCTACACCTTC.

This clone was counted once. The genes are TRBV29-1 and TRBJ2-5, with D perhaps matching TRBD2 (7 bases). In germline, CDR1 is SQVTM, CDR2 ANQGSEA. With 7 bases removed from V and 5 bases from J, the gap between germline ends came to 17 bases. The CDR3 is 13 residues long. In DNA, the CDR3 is TGCAGCGCCGCCGGGGGGCGCTTTGAGACCCAGTACTTC. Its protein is CSAAGGRFETQYF. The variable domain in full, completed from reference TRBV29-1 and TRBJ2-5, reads SAVISQKPSRDICQRGTSLTIQCQVDSQVTMMFWYRQQPGQSLTLIATANQGSEATYESGFVIDKFPISRPNLTFSTLTVSNMSPEDSSIYLCSAAGGRFETQYFGPGTRLLVL.

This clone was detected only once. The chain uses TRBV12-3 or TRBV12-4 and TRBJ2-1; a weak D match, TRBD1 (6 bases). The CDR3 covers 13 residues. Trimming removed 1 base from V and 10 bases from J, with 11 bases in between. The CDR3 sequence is CASSLDRAREQFF. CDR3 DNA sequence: TGTGCCAGCAGTTTAGACAGGGCGCGAGAGCAGTTCTTC.

The CDR3 DNA reads TGTGCCAGCAGCCTACTAGCGGGAGGCAACACCGGGGAGCTGTTTTTT. This encodes CASSLLAGGNTGELFF. V is TRBV7-8 and J is TRBJ2-2; 12 positions match TRBD2. In germline, CDR1 is SGHVS, CDR2 FQNEAQ. CDR3 length: 16 amino acids. V was pared by 5 bases and J by 2 bases, with 3 bases of the junction left unmatched.

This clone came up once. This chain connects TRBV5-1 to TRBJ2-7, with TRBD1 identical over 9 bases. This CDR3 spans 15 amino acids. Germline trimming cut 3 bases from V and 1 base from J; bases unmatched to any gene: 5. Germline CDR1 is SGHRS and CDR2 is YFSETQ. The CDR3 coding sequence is TGCGCCAGCAGCTATTGGACAGGGGTTTCCTACGAGCAGTACTTC. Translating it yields CASSYWTGVSYEQYF.

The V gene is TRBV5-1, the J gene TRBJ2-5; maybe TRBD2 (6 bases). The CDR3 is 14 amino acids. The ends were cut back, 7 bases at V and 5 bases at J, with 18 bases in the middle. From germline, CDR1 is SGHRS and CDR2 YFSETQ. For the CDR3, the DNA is TGCGCCAGCGCCCCGAGGTCTGGGGGGGAGACCCAGTACTTC. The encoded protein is CASAPRSGGETQYF.

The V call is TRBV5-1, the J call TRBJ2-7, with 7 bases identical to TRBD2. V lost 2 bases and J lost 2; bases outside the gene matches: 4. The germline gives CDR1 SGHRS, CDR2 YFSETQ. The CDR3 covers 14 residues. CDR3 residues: CASSLSSGTYEQYF. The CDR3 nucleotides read TGCGCCAGCAGCTTATCTAGCGGCACCTACGAGCAGTACTTC.

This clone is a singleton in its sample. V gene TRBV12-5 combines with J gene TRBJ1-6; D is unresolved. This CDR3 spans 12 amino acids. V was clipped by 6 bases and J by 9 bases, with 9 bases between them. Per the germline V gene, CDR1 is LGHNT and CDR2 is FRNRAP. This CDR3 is CASGGMSSPLHF. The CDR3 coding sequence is TGTGCTAGTGGCGGGATGAGTTCACCCCTCCACTTT. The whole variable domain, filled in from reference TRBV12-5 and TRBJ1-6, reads DARVTQTPRHKVTEMGQEVTMRCQPILGHNTVFWYRQTMMQGLELLAYFRNRAPLDDSGMPKDRFSAEMPDATLATLKIQPSEPRDSAVYFCASGGMSSPLHFGNGTRLTVT.

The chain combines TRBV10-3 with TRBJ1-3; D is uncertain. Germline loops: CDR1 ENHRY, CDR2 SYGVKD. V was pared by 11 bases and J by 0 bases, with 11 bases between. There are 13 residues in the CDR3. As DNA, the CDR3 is TGTGCCGTACAACCAGGCTCTGGAAACACCATATATTTT. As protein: CAVQPGSGNTIYF.

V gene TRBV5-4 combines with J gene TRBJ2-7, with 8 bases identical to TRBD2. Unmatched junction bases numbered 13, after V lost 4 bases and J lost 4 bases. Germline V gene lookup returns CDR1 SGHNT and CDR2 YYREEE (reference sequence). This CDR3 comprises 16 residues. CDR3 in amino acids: CASSPDPGRGSYEQYF. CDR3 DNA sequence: TGTGCCAGCAGCCCGGACCCCGGGAGGGGGTCGTACGAGCAGTACTTC.

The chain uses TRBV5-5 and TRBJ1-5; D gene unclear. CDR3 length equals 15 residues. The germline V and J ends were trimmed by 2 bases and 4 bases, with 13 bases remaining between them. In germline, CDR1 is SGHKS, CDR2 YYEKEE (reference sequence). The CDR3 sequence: CASSLWASGNQPQHF. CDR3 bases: TGTGCCAGCAGCTTATGGGCGTCGGGAAATCAGCCCCAGCATTTT.

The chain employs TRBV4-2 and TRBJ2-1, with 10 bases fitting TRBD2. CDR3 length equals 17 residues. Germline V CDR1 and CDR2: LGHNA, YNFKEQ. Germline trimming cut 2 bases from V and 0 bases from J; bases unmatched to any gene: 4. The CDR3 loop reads CASSQSSSGSSYNEQFF. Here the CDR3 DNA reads TGTGCCAGCAGCCAATCCTCTAGCGGGAGCTCCTACAATGAGCAGTTCTTC.

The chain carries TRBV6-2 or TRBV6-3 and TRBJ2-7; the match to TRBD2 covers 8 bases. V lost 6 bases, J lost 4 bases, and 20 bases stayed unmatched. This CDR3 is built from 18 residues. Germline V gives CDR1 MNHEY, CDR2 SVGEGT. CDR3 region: CASSSLAGRSGRQYEQYF. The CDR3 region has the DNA TGTGCCAGCAGCAGCCTAGCTGGGAGGAGCGGGAGACAGTACGAGCAGTACTTC.

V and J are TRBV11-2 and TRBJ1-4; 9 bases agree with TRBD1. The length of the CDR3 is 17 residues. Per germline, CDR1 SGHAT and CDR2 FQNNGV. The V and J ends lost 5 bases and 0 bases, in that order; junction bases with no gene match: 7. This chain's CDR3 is CASSPGQGFSTNEKLFF. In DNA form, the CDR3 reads TGTGCCAGCAGCCCGGGACAGGGATTTTCAACTAATGAAAAACTGTTTTTT. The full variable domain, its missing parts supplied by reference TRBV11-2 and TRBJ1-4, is EAGVAQSPRYKIIEKRQSVAFWCNPISGHATLYWYQQILGQGPKLLIQFQNNGVVDDSQLPKDRFSAERLKGVDSTLKIQPAKLEDSAVYLCASSPGQGFSTNEKLFFGSGTQLSVL.

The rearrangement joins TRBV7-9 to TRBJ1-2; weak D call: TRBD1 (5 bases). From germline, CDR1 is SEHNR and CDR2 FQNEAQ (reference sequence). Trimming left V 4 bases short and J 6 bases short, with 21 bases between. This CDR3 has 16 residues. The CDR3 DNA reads TGTGCCAGCAGCTCCCCAGCCGGGACTGTCAAAGATGGCTACACCTTC. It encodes CASSSPAGTVKDGYTF.

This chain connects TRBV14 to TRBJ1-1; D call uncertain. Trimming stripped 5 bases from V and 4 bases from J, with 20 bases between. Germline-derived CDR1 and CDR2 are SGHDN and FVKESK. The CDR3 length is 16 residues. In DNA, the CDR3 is TGTGCCAGCAGCTTTCCCGACCGATCACGGGGCACTGAAGCTTTCTTT. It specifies CASSFPDRSRGTEAFF.

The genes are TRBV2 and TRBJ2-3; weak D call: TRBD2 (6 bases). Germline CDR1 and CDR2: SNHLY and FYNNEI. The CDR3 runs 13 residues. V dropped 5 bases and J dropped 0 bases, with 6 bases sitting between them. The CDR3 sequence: CASSSGSTDTQYF. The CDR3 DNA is TGTGCCAGCAGTAGCGGGAGCACAGATACGCAGTATTTT.

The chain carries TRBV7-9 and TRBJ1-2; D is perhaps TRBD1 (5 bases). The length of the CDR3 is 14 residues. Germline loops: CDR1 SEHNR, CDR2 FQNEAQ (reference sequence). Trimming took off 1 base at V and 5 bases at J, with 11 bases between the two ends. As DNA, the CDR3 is TGTGCCAGCAGCTTAGAGGCAGGGTGGTATGGCTACACCTTC. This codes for CASSLEAGWYGYTF.